This entry lists 9 T cell receptor beta chains sequenced from one sample in a study of blood T cells in healthy people across ages. Alongside a J-beta primer mix, a sample-barcoded 5' primer served in a second PCR lasting roughly 6 to 11 cycles. MiXCR, applied by TCRdb to the 5' RACE reads, yields one record per CDR3 protein. The sample lists roughly 1,800,000 distinct CDR3 sequences; 49% were seen once. The sequenced sample consisted of blood. All receptors come from a woman aged 35 to 49 in good health.

The chain is built from TRBV6-2 or TRBV6-3 and TRBJ2-5; D is undetermined. Germline V gene data show CDR1 as MNHEY and CDR2 as SVGEGT. V lost 7 bases and J 0 bases, leaving 9 bases between the germline ends. CDR3 size: 13 residues. The CDR3 coding sequence is TGTGCCAGCACGTATGAAGACCAAGAGACCCAGTACTTC. Its translation: CASTYEDQETQYF.

V usage is TRBV29-1 and J usage is TRBJ2-7; 12 bases map to TRBD1. The ends lost 6 bases at V and 0 bases at J; junction bases unmatched: 9. This CDR3 region has 16 residues. Per germline, CDR1 SQVTM and CDR2 ANQGSEA. The CDR3 DNA reads as TGCAGCGTCGCTGCTGGGACAGGGGGCGCCTCCTACGAGCAGTACTTC. This sequence encodes CSVAAGTGGASYEQYF.

This chain connects TRBV12-3 or TRBV12-4 to TRBJ2-4, with 10 bases fitting TRBD1. Unmatched junction bases numbered 3, after V lost 5 bases and J lost 5 bases. The CDR3 spans 14 residues. CDR3 nucleotides: TGTGCCAGCAGTCCCGGACAGGGGGAAAACATTCAGTACTTC. Translated, it gives CASSPGQGENIQYF.

CDR3 loop: CASSLPPDHQYF. For the CDR3, the DNA is TGTGCCAGCAGCTTACCCCCGGACCACCAGTACTTC. J is TRBJ2-5 and V is TRBV7-2; no definite D call. Deletions cut 2 bases from V and 10 bases from J, with 11 bases between. The V gene's germline CDR1 is SGHTA and CDR2 FQGNSA. This CDR3 has 12 amino acids.

The chain recombines TRBV6-2 or TRBV6-3 with TRBJ2-5; TRBD2 might be the D (5 bases). The J call may be in error: the DNA end matches TRBJ2-4 better. This CDR3 region has 14 residues. Germline CDR1 is MNHEY and CDR2 is SVGEGT. CDR3 sequence reads: CASSYSSVKNIQYF. The CDR3 DNA follows: TGTGCCAGCAGTTACTCTAGCGTCAAAAACATTCAGTACTTC.

This chain joins TRBV20-1 and TRBJ1-2, with 9 bases aligning to TRBD1. V shed 4 bases, J shed 4 bases, and the junction held 7 bases outside the gene matches. CDR1 DFQATT and CDR2 SNEGSKA come from the germline V gene (reference sequence). The CDR3 covers 14 residues. CDR3: CSANSDRGLYGYTF. CDR3 coding DNA: TGCAGTGCTAACTCGGACAGGGGACTCTATGGCTACACCTTC.

The V gene is TRBV20-1, the J gene TRBJ1-5; 7 bases are shared with TRBD1. CDR1 and CDR2 (germline): DFQATT, SNEGSKA (reference sequence). Unmatched junction bases numbered 3, after V lost 0 bases and J lost 1 base. The CDR3 runs 15 residues. DNA for the CDR3: TGCAGTGCTAGAGAAGGGACAGTCAGCAATCAGCCCCAGCATTTT. Its translation is CSAREGTVSNQPQHF.

The chain carries TRBV6-5 and TRBJ2-1; 9 bases match TRBD2. Germline V gene sequence: CDR1 MNHEY, CDR2 SVGAGI. The CDR3 length is 16 residues. The junction had 7 bases not matched to a gene; V was cut back by 1 base and J by 6 bases. In DNA form, the CDR3 reads TGTGCCAGCAGTTACTTGCTAGCGGGGACCGTCAATGAGCAGTTCTTC. Translation: CASSYLLAGTVNEQFF.

This clonotype was seen a few times. This chain uses TRBV12-3 or TRBV12-4 with TRBJ1-2; D is possibly TRBD1 (6 bases). Trimming left V 1 base short and J 5 bases short, with 17 bases between. CDR3 length: 16 residues. The CDR3 protein is CASSLVSGGARYGYTF. CDR3 sequence (DNA): TGTGCCAGCAGTTTAGTCTCCGGGGGCGCTCGGTATGGCTACACCTTC.